This T cell receptor (beta chain) was retrieved from a study of CXCR3-negative and CXCR3-positive naive CD8 T cells. Whole-study findings and limits: When CXCR3-positive naive cells were set against CXCR3-negative naive cells, the former had more hydrophobic TRB CDR3s.

Concerning this clonotype itself: What it binds is unknown.

Germline-derived CDR1 and CDR2 are MRHNA and SNTAGT. The CDR3 consists of 13 residues. UMI-labeled TRB cDNA libraries were prepared by 5' RACE. TCRdb re-called the 5' RACE reads and shows each CDR3 protein once, DNA omitted. This table lists some 130,000 distinct CDR3 sequences. This receptor was identified in a human donor in good health. Some clones in this sample may be carry-over from other donors' samples. Sequencing input: naive CXCR3+ CD8+ T cells from blood. Stated subset: CD45RO-CCR7+CD27+CD95- naive CD8+ T cells expressing CXCR3 (TNR3+). This chain links TRBV6-4 with TRBJ2-1. The CDR3 sequence is CASSDSMVNEQFF.